A few counts support the clone carrying this T cell receptor (beta chain). These data originate in a study of cytomegalovirus exposure and HLA in healthy donors. With 60 Vbeta and 13 Jbeta primers, the PCR was carried out. In the study's own analysis: Later, 65 million to 85 million unique TCR beta chains were counted in an analysis, and some 9.9 million of them were shared. Repertoires were generated with immunoSEQ multiplex PCR, while TCRdb's copy carries only in-frame clones and drops some. The D gene and trimming were derived from the DNA, and the V and J assignments and clone size from that table. Of some 140,000 clones detected, about 74% appear once; the ten largest clones hold 0.94%. The CDR3 extends over 15 amino acids. CDR1 is LNHDA and CDR2 is SQIVND in the germline V gene (reference sequence). Trimming removed 5 bases from V and 6 bases from J, with 14 bases in between.

Source material: PBMCs. The rearrangement uses TRBV19 and TRBJ1-6; D possibly corresponds to TRBD1 (6 bases). The sequence came from a woman aged 60-75 years in good health and CMV-seronegative. This CDR3 is CASSAQGRGNSPLHF. The CDR3, as DNA: TGTGCCAGTAGTGCCCAGGGGCGAGGTAATTCACCCCTCCACTTT.